This T cell receptor (beta chain) was profiled in a study of technical replicates of blood from several donors. Repertoires were generated with immunoSEQ multiplex PCR, while TCRdb's copy carries only in-frame clones and drops some. The sample lists under 95,000 clones, roughly 94% occurring once. This CDR3 has 16 amino acids. Germline assignment: CDR1 MNHEY and CDR2 SVGAGI. V gave up 0 bases and J gave up 4 bases, with 15 bases separating them. The chain couples TRBV6-5 to TRBJ1-1; D is ambiguous. The TCR sequence derives from a human donor in good health. The specimen was T cells isolated from PBMCs. The CDR3 DNA reads TGTGCCAGCAGTTACTCCGGGTTTTTTGGTTCCACTGAAGCTTTCTTT. It yields the protein CASSYSGFFGSTEAFF.